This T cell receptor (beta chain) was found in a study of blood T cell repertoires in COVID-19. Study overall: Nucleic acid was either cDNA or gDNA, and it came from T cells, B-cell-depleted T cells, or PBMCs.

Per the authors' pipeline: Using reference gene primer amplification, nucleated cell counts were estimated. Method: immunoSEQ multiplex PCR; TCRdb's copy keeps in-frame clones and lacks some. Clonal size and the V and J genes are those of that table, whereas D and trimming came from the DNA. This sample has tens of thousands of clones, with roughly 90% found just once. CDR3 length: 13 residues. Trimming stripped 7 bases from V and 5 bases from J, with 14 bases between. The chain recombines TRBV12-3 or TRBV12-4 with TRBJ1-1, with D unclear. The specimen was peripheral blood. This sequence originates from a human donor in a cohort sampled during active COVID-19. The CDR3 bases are TGTGCCAGCATGTCCCAGGTTGTAACTGAAGCTTTCTTT. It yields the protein CASMSQVVTEAFF.